This T cell receptor (beta chain) stems from a study of T cell responses to AZD1222 COVID-19 vaccine. Study-wide background: Some second doses came at about 4 weeks and others at about 12 weeks; these were pooled.

Broader study findings: Spike-specific TCR breadth and depth rose after two AZD1222 doses. Females outnumbered males among donors, who were mostly white British; clonal diversity was possibly underestimated. Reportedly, nearly half of unique spike TCRs recognized epitopes outside B.1.351/B.1.1.7 mutations.

The protocol was immunoSEQ multiplex PCR, while the TCRdb copy is restricted to in-frame clones and leaves out a portion. Altogether roughly 140,000 clones are present, about nine tenths being singletons, with the ten largest covering around 1.7%. Comments on this clone: What it binds is unknown.

The CDR3 totals 16 residues. From germline, CDR1 is LNHDA and CDR2 SQIVND (reference sequence). Trimming cost V 1 base and J 9 bases; bases outside gene matches: 7. This receptor was taken from an adult in good health. V is TRBV19 and J is TRBJ2-1, with TRBD1 matching over 12 bases. Specimen: peripheral blood, collected on day 0 of AZD1222 vaccination. CDR3 in amino acids: CASSIVRGQGAGEQFF. The DNA of the CDR3 is TGTGCCAGTAGTATAGTACGGGGACAGGGGGCGGGTGAGCAGTTCTTC.